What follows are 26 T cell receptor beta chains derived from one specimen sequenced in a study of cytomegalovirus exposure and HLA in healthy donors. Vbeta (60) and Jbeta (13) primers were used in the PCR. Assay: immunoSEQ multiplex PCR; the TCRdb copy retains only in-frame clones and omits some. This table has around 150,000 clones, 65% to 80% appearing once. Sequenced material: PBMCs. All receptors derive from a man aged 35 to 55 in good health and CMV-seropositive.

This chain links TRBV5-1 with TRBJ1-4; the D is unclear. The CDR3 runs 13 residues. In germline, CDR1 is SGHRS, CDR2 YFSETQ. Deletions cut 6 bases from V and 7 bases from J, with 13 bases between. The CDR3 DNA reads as TGCGCCAGCACCCCTGACGGGAGTGAAAAACTGTTTTTT. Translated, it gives CASTPDGSEKLFF.

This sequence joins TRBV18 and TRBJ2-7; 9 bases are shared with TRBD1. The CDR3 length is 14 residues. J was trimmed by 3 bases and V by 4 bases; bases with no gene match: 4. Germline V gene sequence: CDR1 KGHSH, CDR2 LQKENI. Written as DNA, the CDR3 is TGTGCCAGCTCACGCGGGACAGGGCTCTACGAGCAGTACTTC. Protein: CASSRGTGLYEQYF.

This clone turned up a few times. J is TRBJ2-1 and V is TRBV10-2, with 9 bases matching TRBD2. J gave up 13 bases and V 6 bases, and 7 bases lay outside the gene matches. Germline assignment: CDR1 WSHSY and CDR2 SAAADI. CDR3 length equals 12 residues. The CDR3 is CASRPAGGGQFF. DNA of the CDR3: TGCGCCAGCAGGCCAGCGGGAGGAGGCCAGTTCTTC.

The CDR3 region is CASRETGSDEQFF. CDR3 DNA sequence: TGTGCCAGTAGGGAGACCGGGAGCGATGAGCAGTTCTTC. The V gene is TRBV19, the J gene TRBJ2-1; D possibly corresponds to TRBD2 (6 bases). Germline V gene sequence: CDR1 LNHDA, CDR2 SQIVND (reference sequence). The CDR3 is 13 amino acids. Deletions cut 6 bases from V and 8 bases from J, with 14 bases between.

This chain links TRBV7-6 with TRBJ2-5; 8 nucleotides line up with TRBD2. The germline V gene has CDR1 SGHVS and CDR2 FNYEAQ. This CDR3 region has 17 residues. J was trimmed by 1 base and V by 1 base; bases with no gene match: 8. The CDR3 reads CASSLDRREAFQETQYF. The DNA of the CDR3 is TGTGCCAGCAGCTTAGATCGGCGGGAGGCCTTCCAAGAGACCCAGTACTTC.

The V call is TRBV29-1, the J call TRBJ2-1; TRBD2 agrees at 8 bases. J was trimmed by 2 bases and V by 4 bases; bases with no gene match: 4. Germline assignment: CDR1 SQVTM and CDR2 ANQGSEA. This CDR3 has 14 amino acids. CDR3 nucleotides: TGCAGCGTTGGCGCACTAGCGGCCTACAATGAGCAGTTCTTC. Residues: CSVGALAAYNEQFF.

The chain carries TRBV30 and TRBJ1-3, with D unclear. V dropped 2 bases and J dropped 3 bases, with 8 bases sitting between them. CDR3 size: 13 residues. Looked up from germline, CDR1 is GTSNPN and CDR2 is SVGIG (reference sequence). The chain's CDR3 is CAWSTVVGNTIYF. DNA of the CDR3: TGTGCCTGGAGTACCGTAGTTGGAAACACCATATATTTT. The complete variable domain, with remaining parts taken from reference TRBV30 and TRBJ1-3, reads SQTIHQWPATLVQPVGSPLSLECTVEGTSNPNLYWYRQAAGRGLQLLFYSVGIGQISSEVPQNLSASRPQDRQFILSSKKLLLSDSGFYLCAWSTVVGNTIYFGEGSWLTVV.

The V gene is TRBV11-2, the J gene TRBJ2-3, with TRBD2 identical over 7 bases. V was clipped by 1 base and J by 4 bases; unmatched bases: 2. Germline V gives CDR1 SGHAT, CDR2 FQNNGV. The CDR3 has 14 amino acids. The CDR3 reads CASSLGLAADTQYF. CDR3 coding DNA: TGTGCCAGCAGCTTAGGACTAGCTGCAGATACGCAGTATTTT.

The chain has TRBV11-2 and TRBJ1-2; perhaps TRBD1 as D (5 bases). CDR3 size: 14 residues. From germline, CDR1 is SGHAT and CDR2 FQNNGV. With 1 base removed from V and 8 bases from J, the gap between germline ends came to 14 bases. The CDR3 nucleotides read TGTGCCAGCAGCTTAGTTCTGACAGCTAACGGCTACACCTTC. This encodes CASSLVLTANGYTF.

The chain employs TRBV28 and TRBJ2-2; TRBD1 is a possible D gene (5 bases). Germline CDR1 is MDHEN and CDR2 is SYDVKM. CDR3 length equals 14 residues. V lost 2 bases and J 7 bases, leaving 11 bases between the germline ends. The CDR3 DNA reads TGTGCCAGCAGTTTAACAGGCACGGGCGGGGAGCTGTTTTTT. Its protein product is CASSLTGTGGELFF.

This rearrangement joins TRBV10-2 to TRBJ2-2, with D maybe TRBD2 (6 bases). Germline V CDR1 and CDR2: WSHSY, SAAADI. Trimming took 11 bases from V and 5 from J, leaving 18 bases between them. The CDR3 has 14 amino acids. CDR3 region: CASLPGVRTGELFF. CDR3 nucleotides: TGCGCCTCCCTTCCGGGAGTAAGGACCGGGGAGCTGTTTTTT.

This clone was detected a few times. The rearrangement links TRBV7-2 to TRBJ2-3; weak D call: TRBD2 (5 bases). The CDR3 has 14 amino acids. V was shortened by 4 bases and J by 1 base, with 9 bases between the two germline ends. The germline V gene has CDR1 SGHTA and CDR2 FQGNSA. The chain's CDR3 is CASSSSGGTDTQYF. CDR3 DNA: TGTGCCAGCAGCTCGAGCGGAGGCACAGATACGCAGTATTTT.

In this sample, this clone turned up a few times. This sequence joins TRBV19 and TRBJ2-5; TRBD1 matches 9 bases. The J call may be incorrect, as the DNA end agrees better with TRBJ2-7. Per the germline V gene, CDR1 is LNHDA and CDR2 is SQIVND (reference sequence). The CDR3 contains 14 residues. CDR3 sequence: CATQIPGQGDEQYF. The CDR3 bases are TGTGCCACCCAAATCCCGGGACAGGGTGACGAGCAGTACTTC.

CDR3: CASSKRQGVRKRTGELFF. Here the CDR3 DNA reads TGTGCCAGTAGCAAGCGACAGGGTGTTAGGAAACGCACCGGGGAGCTGTTTTTT. This sequence joins TRBV19 and TRBJ2-2; 7 bases match TRBD1. The CDR3 extends over 18 amino acids. Trimming removed 6 bases from V and 4 bases from J; junction bases left unmatched: 17. Germline CDR1 is LNHDA and CDR2 is SQIVND (reference sequence).

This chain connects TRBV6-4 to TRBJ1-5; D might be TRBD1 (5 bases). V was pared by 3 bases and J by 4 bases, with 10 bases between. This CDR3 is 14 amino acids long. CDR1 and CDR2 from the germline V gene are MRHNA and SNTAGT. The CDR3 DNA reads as TGTGCCAGCAGTGAAGGGGCAGAAAATCAGCCCCAGCATTTT. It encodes CASSEGAENQPQHF.

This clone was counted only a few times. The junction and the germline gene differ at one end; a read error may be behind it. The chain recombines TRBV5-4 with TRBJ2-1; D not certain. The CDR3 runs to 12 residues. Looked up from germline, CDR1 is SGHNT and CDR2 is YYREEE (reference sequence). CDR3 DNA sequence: TGTGCCAGCAGCTTGCGTGACAATGAGCAGCTCTTC. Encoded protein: CASSLRDNEQLF. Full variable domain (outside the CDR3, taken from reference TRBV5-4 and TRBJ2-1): ETGVTQSPTHLIKTRGQQVTLRCSSQSGHNTVSWYQQALGQGPQFIFQYYREEENGRGNFPPRFSGLQFPNYSSELNVNALELDDSALYLCASSLRDNEQLFGPGTRLTVL.

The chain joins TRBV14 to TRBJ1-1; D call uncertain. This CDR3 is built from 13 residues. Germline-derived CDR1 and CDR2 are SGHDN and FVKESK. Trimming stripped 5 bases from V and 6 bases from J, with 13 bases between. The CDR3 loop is CASSNTLGAEAFF. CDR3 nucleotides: TGTGCCAGCAGCAATACGCTAGGCGCTGAAGCTTTCTTT.

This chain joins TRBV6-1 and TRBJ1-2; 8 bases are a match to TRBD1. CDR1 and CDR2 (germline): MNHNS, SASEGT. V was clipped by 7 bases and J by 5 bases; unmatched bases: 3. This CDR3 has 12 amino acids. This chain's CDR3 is CASKTGGYGYTF. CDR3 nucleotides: TGTGCCAGCAAAACAGGGGGATATGGCTACACCTTC.

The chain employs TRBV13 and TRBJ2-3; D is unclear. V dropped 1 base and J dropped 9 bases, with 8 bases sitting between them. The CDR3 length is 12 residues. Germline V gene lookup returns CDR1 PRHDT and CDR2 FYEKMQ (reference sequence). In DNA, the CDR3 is TGTGCCAGCAGCTTAGATAGCCCAACGCAGTATTTT. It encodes CASSLDSPTQYF.

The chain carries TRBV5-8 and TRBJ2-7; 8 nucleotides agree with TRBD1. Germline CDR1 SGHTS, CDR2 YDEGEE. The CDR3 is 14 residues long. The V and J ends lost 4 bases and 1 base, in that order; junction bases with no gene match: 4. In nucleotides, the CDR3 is TGTGCCAGCAGCCCGCGGACAGGGTCCTACGAGCAGTACTTC. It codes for CASSPRTGSYEQYF.

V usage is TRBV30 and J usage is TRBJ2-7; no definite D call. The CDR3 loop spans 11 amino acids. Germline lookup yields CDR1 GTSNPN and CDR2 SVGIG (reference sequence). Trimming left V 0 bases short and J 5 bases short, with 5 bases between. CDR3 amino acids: CAWSVQNEQYF. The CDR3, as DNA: TGTGCCTGGAGTGTACAAAACGAGCAGTACTTC.

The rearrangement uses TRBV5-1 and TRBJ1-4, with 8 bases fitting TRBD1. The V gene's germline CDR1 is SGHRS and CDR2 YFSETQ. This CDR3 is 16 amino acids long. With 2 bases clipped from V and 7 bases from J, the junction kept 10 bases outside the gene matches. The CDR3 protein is CASSFSPGGEGEKLFF. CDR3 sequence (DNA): TGCGCCAGCAGCTTTTCGCCAGGGGGCGAGGGTGAAAAACTGTTTTTT.

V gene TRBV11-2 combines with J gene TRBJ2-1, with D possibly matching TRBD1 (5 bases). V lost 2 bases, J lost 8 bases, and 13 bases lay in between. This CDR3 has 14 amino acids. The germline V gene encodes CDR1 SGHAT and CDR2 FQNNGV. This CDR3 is CASSLQAGRDEQFF. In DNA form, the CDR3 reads TGTGCCAGCAGCTTACAGGCCGGCAGGGATGAGCAGTTCTTC.

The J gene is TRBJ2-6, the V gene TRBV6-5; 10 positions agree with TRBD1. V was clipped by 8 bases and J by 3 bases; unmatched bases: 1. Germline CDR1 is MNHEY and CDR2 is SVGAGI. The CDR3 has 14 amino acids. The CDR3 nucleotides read TGTGCCAGCCGGGACAGGGGTGGGGCCAACGTCCTGACTTTC. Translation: CASRDRGGANVLTF.

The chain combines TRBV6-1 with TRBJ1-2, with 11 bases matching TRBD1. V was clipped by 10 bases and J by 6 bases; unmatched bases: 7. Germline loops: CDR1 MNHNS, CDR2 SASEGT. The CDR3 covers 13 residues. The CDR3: CATRTGGRNGYTF. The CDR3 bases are TGTGCCACCAGGACAGGGGGCCGGAATGGCTACACCTTC.

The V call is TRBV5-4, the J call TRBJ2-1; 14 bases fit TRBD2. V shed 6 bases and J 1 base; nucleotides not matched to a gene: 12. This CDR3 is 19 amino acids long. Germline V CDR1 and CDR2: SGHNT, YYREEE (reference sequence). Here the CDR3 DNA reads TGTGCCAGCACCGAAAAGGGGACTAGCGGGAGTGGATCCTACAATGAGCAGTTCTTC. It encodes CASTEKGTSGSGSYNEQFF.